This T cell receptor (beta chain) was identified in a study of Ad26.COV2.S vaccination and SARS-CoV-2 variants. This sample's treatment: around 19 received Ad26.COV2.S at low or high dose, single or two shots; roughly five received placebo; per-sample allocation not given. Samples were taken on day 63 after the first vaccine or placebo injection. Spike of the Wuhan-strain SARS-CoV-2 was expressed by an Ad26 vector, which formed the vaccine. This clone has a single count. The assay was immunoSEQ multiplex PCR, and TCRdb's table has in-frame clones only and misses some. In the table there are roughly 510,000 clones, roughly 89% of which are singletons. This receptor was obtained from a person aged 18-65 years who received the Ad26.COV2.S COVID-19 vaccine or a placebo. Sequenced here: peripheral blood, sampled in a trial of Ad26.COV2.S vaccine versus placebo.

This chain's CDR3 is CASSLAPLGQGANSYEQYF. The CDR3 DNA follows: TGTGCCAGCAGCTTAGCTCCACTTGGGCAGGGGGCGAACTCCTACGAGCAGTACTTC. The chain combines TRBV7-6 with TRBJ2-7; TRBD1 agrees at 8 bases. Germline values: CDR1 SGHVS, CDR2 FNYEAQ. V shed 0 bases and J 0 bases; nucleotides not matched to a gene: 13. This CDR3 is built from 19 residues.